The subject of this entry is one TCR beta chain. Its antigen is unknown. The CDR3 is made up of 18 amino acids. After removal of 3 bases from V and 0 bases from J, the junction contained 9 bases not matched to a gene. Germline CDR1 and CDR2: SEHNR and FQNEAQ (reference sequence). These data are taken from a study of Ad26.COV2.S vaccination and SARS-CoV-2 variants. About the study: The Ad26.COV2.S arm of the COV1001 trial was where the donor was placed. Once, or twice with 56 days between doses, Ad26.COV2.S was given intramuscularly.

Sequenced by immunoSEQ multiplex PCR; TCRdb stores in-frame clones only, minus some. The sample includes hundreds of thousands of clones, approximately 89% seen only once; the top ten take approximately 2.5%. Study-wide points: Spike-specific TCR breadth in vaccine recipients exceeded that seen in placebo recipients.

Treatment defined: some 19 received Ad26.COV2.S at low or high dose, single or two shots; about 5 received placebo; per-sample allocation not given. Following the first vaccine or placebo injection, samples were taken on day 63. Boston supplied an adult donor aged 18-55 years. The chain links TRBV7-9 to TRBJ2-2; TRBD2 matches 8 bases. The TCR comes from a person aged 18 to 59 who received the Ad26.COV2.S COVID-19 vaccine or a placebo. This specimen was peripheral blood, taken in a trial of Ad26.COV2.S vaccine versus placebo. The CDR3 nucleotides read TGTGCCAGCAGCTTCCCCGGGGGGGGAGCTTCGAACACCGGGGAGCTGTTTTTT. Protein product: CASSFPGGGASNTGELFF.